This entry lists 22 T cell receptor beta chains sequenced from one sample in a study of CD8+CD57+ T cells in acquired aplastic anemia. Patients picked for sequencing had shown CD8+CD57+ cell expansion detected by flow cytometry. Investigators profiled TCR beta VDJ and CDR3 from genomic DNA template. MiXCR, applied by TCRdb to the reads, yields one record per CDR3 protein. The data show about 170,000 distinct CDR3 sequences, around 48% seen once. The specimen was sorted CD4+, CD8+, or CD8+CD57+ T cells (not recorded which) from PBMCs. These receptors all come from a human donor with aplastic anemia.

This clonotype has ten or more counts. The rearrangement links TRBV6-2 or TRBV6-3 to TRBJ2-7; 8 bases are a match to TRBD2. Germline CDR1 is MNHEY and CDR2 is SVGEGT. The CDR3 contains 15 residues. V lost 6 bases and J lost 2; bases outside the gene matches: 9. The CDR3 region is CASRALLAGTYEQYF. The CDR3 DNA follows: TGTGCCAGCAGAGCCCTTTTAGCGGGGACCTACGAGCAGTACTTC.

V usage is TRBV29-1 and J usage is TRBJ1-4; D gene ambiguous. V lost 5 bases and J 4 bases, leaving 5 bases between the germline ends. Germline CDR1 and CDR2: SQVTM and ANQGSEA. The CDR3 has 11 residues. For the CDR3, the DNA is TGCAGCGTTTTTCGTAATGAAAAACTGTTTTTT. This gives the protein CSVFRNEKLFF.

This clonotype was detected only once. This rearrangement joins TRBV25-1 to TRBJ2-5; weak D call: TRBD1 (6 bases). V lost 10 bases and J 2 bases, leaving 17 bases between the germline ends. Germline V gene sequence: CDR1 MGHDK, CDR2 SYGVNS. The CDR3 contains 14 residues. This CDR3 is CANRGISLQETQYF. The CDR3 nucleotides read TGTGCCAATAGGGGGATCTCTTTGCAAGAGACCCAGTACTTC.

The gene calls are TRBV10-2 and TRBJ1-6, with D uncertain. The CDR3 sequence is 12 residues long. Deletions cut 4 bases from V and 9 bases from J, with 7 bases between. Germline V gene sequence: CDR1 WSHSY, CDR2 SAAADI. The DNA of the CDR3 is TGCGCCAGCAGTGGCCAAAGTTCACCCCTCCACTTT. It specifies CASSGQSSPLHF.

The chain carries TRBV20-1 and TRBJ2-1; 13 bases map to TRBD2. This CDR3 has 15 residues. The J segment lost 6 bases and the V segment lost 5 bases, leaving 7 bases of the junction unmatched. The germline gives CDR1 DFQATT, CDR2 SNEGSKA (reference sequence). The CDR3 nucleotides read TGCAGTGCTCTCTCGGGACTAGCGGGGACCAATGAGCAGTTCTTC. Translating gives CSALSGLAGTNEQFF.

The V gene is TRBV2, the J gene TRBJ1-1; D not resolved. Germline V gene lookup returns CDR1 SNHLY and CDR2 FYNNEI. V lost 1 base and J 3 bases, leaving 12 bases between the germline ends. The CDR3 has 15 amino acids. The CDR3 sequence: CASSEDVGSYTEAFF. The CDR3 DNA reads as TGTGCCAGCAGTGAAGACGTGGGTAGCTACACTGAAGCTTTCTTT.

This clonotype was recorded at least ten times. The genes are TRBV19 and TRBJ2-2, with D tentatively TRBD2 (5 bases). Trimming cost V 7 bases and J 7 bases, with 13 bases left between them. Germline V lookup: CDR1 LNHDA, CDR2 SQIVND (reference sequence). This CDR3 spans 13 amino acids. This chain's CDR3 is CASISGSVGELFF. The CDR3 DNA is TGTGCCAGTATTTCGGGGAGCGTCGGGGAGCTGTTTTTT.

This clonotype was found many times. V and J are TRBV6-1 and TRBJ1-5; no firm D call. Looked up from germline, CDR1 is MNHNS and CDR2 is SASEGT. The CDR3 has 14 amino acids. V was pared by 5 bases and J by 5 bases, with 13 bases between. The CDR3 sequence is CASSLVLGYQPQHF. As DNA, the CDR3 is TGTGCCAGCAGTCTAGTTCTGGGGTATCAGCCCCAGCATTTT.

Comment on this clonotype: One junction end disagrees with the germline gene, perhaps due to a read error. The chain combines TRBV6-1 with TRBJ2-3, with a weak D call TRBD2 (5 bases). The CDR3 totals 14 residues. Germline V gene data show CDR1 as MNHNS and CDR2 as SASEGT. As DNA, the CDR3 is TGTGCCATCAGTGAAGGGCTAGCCCCAGATACACAGTATTTT. It translates to CAISEGLAPDTQYF.

CDR3 amino acids: CASSEFTGVNYYEQYF. The CDR3 DNA reads TGTGCCAGCAGTGAGTTCACAGGGGTCAATTATTACGAGCAGTACTTC. The rearrangement uses TRBV2 and TRBJ2-7; 7 bases map to TRBD1. V lost 3 bases and J lost 4; bases outside the gene matches: 12. The CDR3 totals 16 residues. The germline V gene has CDR1 SNHLY and CDR2 FYNNEI.

This clonotype appeared once. The CDR3 DNA reads as TGTGCCAGTAACGGCGGGGGACACACAGATACGCAGTATTTT. Its translation: CASNGGGHTDTQYF. The V call is TRBV19, the J call TRBJ2-3; a possible D gene is TRBD2 (7 bases). The V and J ends lost 7 bases and 2 bases respectively, with 13 bases between them. There are 14 residues in the CDR3. CDR1 is LNHDA, CDR2 SQIVND, per germline (reference sequence).

This clonotype has a single count. The CDR3 sequence is CAISESVSGSTSTDTQYF. The DNA for the CDR3 is TGTGCCATCAGTGAGTCCGTAAGCGGATCTACTAGCACAGATACGCAGTATTTT. V is TRBV10-3 and J is TRBJ2-3, with a tentative D call TRBD2 (5 bases). The CDR3 loop spans 18 amino acids. Germline CDR1 is ENHRY and CDR2 is SYGVKD. Between the trimmed V and J ends, which lost 0 bases and 0 bases, there was a span of 16 bases.

Comment on this clonotype: A much larger clone lies one base from this, so it may be a read error. This sequence joins TRBV6-5 and TRBJ2-2; D call uncertain. From germline, CDR1 is MNHEY and CDR2 SVGAGI. The CDR3 has 16 amino acids. V was cut by 4 bases and J by 4 bases, with 16 bases left in between. The CDR3 nucleotides are TGTGCCAGCAGTTCATCGTCGATAGCCTTCACCGGGGAGCTGTTTTTT. Translated, it gives CASSSSSIAFTGELFF.

Many counts were recorded for this clonotype. The J gene is TRBJ1-3, the V gene TRBV20-1, with D maybe TRBD1 (6 bases). Per the germline V gene, CDR1 is DFQATT and CDR2 is SNEGSKA (reference sequence). CDR3 length equals 15 residues. The V end was cut by 5 bases, the J end by 0 bases, with 14 bases between. CDR3 nucleotides: TGCAGTGCTCTCGACAGGCTGAACTCTGGAAACACCATATATTTT. This gives the protein CSALDRLNSGNTIYF.

This clonotype was counted ten times or more. The chain couples TRBV20-1 to TRBJ2-7; D not certain. The ends were cut back, 3 bases at V and 6 bases at J, with 18 bases in the middle. CDR1 and CDR2 from the germline V gene are DFQATT and SNEGSKA (reference sequence). The CDR3 has 14 residues. DNA of the CDR3: TGCAGTGCTAGTAGGGATTCCCAGAGGTTCGAGCAGTACTTC. Translating gives CSASRDSQRFEQYF.

This clonotype was counted a few times. An end of the junction does not agree with germline; a read error may underlie this. The rearrangement joins TRBV7-3 to TRBJ1-4; D is unclear. This CDR3 region has 15 residues. Germline V lookup: CDR1 SGHTA, CDR2 FQGTGA. The CDR3 coding sequence is TGTGCCAGCAGCTTAAAACGGATGACTAGTGAAAAACTGTTTTTT. It translates to CASSLKRMTSEKLFF.

This clonotype was found a few times. The J gene is TRBJ1-6, the V gene TRBV7-2, with unresolved D. V shed 1 base and J shed 11 bases, with 6 bases lying between them. This CDR3 region has 12 residues. Germline values: CDR1 SGHTA, CDR2 FQGNSA. CDR3 amino acids: CASSLGATPLHF. CDR3 coding DNA: TGTGCCAGCAGCTTAGGTGCAACACCCCTCCACTTT. The full variable domain, completed using reference TRBV7-2 and TRBJ1-6, is GAGVSQSPSNKVTEKGKDVELRCDPISGHTALYWYRQSLGQGLEFLIYFQGNSAPDKSGLPSDRFSAERTGGSVSTLTIQRTQQEDSAVYLCASSLGATPLHFGNGTRLTVT.

As concerns this clonotype: As the CDR3 is not closed by the conserved phenylalanine or tryptophan, this likely results from a read error. J is TRBJ2-1 and V is TRBV5-1, with 10 nucleotides matching TRBD2. This CDR3 has 15 residues. CDR1 SGHRS and CDR2 YFSETQ come from the germline V gene. Unmatched junction bases numbered 3, after V lost 0 bases and J lost 6 bases. CDR3 nucleotides: TGCGCCAGCAGCTTGGCACTAGCGGGGAGCAATGAGCAGTTCCTC. Translated: CASSLALAGSNEQFL.

The J gene is TRBJ1-6, the V gene TRBV15, with D uncertain. The length of the CDR3 is 15 residues. Trimming cost V 1 base and J 18 bases, with 22 bases left between them. CDR1 is LNHNV, CDR2 YYDKDF, per germline (reference sequence). In nucleotides, the CDR3 is TGTGCCACCAGCAGAGGGATAGAAAGTAATTCATCCCCCCACTTT. Translation gives CATSRGIESNSSPHF. Based on the CDR3 plus reference TRBV15 and TRBJ1-6, the full variable domain is DAMVIQNPRYQVTQFGKPVTLSCSQTLNHNVMYWYQQKSSQAPKLLFHYYDKDFNNEADTPDNFQSRRPNTSFCFLDIRSPGLGDTAMYLCATSRGIESNSSPHFGNGTRLTVT.

The table lists this clonotype with many counts. The chain links TRBV19 to TRBJ1-5; the D is unclear. Germline V gives CDR1 LNHDA, CDR2 SQIVND (reference sequence). V gave up 6 bases and J gave up 2 bases, with 14 bases separating them. The CDR3 is 15 amino acids. CDR3 protein: CASRRQEVGNQPQHF. CDR3 nucleotide sequence: TGTGCCAGTAGGAGGCAGGAGGTTGGCAATCAGCCCCAGCATTTT.

Comments on this clonotype: One junction end disagrees with the germline gene, perhaps due to a read error. The J gene is TRBJ1-1, the V gene TRBV3-1, with a possible D match to TRBD1 (6 bases). Germline V lookup: CDR1 LGHDT, CDR2 YNNKEL (reference sequence). The CDR3 extends over 13 amino acids. CDR3 loop: CASSLGGATDAFF. DNA for the CDR3: TGTGCCAGCAGCCTCGGGGGGGCGACTGACGCTTTCTTT.

This clonotype was counted between two and nine times. This chain joins TRBV9 and TRBJ1-3; 10 bases are shared with TRBD1. The length of the CDR3 is 17 residues. Per germline, CDR1 SGDLS and CDR2 YYNGEE. V was pared by 3 bases and J by 0 bases, with 6 bases of the junction left unmatched. The CDR3 nucleotides read TGTGCCAGCAGCGCCGGACAGGGGGGCAGCTCTGGAAACACCATATATTTT. As protein: CASSAGQGGSSGNTIYF.